This record looks at one TCR beta chain sequence and its context. Its antigen remains undetermined. No base qualities exist here, and no much larger clone lies one base off it. This entry is derived from a study of post-analysis software for immune sequencing data (dated by TCRdb to the mid-2010s). Regarding the study in general: Recorded disease courses included relapsing-remitting, secondary progressive and progressive-relapsing multiple sclerosis, with some patients lacking subtype annotation. A subset of samples was prepared in parallel using single-end sample barcoding, then pooled and co-amplified after Illumina adapter ligation. The multiple sclerosis patient repertoires were compared with about a dozen previously published healthy control repertoires from donors aged roughly 6 to 27 years.

The library was generated by PCR. The sequencer was an Illumina HiSeq 2500. To reduce PCR and sequencing biases, unique molecular identifiers were built into the TCR beta cDNA libraries. Approximately 500,000 cDNA molecules were obtained for every 1 to 10 million input T cells, so each molecule roughly corresponded to one T cell. Patient libraries were prepared and sequenced with the same protocol used for the earlier healthy control dataset. Samples belonging to the same batch were prepared together, multiplexed and sequenced on a shared HiSeq lane. In the original analysis: Raw barcoded reads were processed with MIGEC, and single-read molecular identifier groups were discarded before consensus assembly and CDR3 extraction. VDJtools was used for post-analysis of the clonotype tables, and diversity was normalized by down-sampling every dataset to the size of the smallest sample. Repertoire overlap clustering matched CDR3 amino acid but not nucleotide sequences to correct batch-related cross-sample contamination. TCRdb trimmed the raw reads at Q25, called clones with MiXCR and kept productive beta chains. Entries that share a CDR3 protein sequence are merged under the most common genes and DNA. These V and J calls originate from TCRdb's pipeline instead of the authors' own analysis. This sample has hundreds of thousands of distinct CDR3 sequences in its table, and 25% to 30% of those were observed once. The ten largest clonotypes hold 0.56% of the sample.

To demonstrate the VDJtools post-analysis software, the study profiled TCR beta repertoires from the peripheral blood of about a dozen young patients with multiple sclerosis. The patients with multiple sclerosis were children and adolescents between about 6 and 17 years of age. Its CDR3 holds 12 amino acids, cysteine through phenylalanine. Solely the CDR3 DNA is kept, with 36 bases framed from the first base. Reading the germline V gene (reference sequence) gives CDR1 DFQATT and CDR2 SNEGSKA. The full study reports these points: The control group was slightly older than the multiple sclerosis patient group. Direct clustering with F measure revealed strong co-clustering of samples prepared in the same batch, which led to a batch-effect correction. Patients showed significantly higher frequencies than controls for roughly five TRBV segments, among them TRBV5-6, TRBV5-1 and TRBV20-1. Compared with controls, multiple sclerosis patients had significantly lower normalized Chao1 diversity, a finding suggesting substantial peripheral T-cell clonal expansion.

The sequenced material came from blood. The chain is assembled from TRBV20-1 and TRBJ1-2; 9 bases in between match TRBD1. The origin of this receptor is a girl aged 5-17 years with multiple sclerosis. DNA sequence: TGCAGAGCGACAGGGGGAAAGGATGGCTACACCTTC. This sequence encodes CRATGGKDGYTF.